This T cell receptor (beta chain) was sequenced during a study of spatial heterogeneity in lung cancer. Study as a whole: Within tumor regions, the number of TCR transcripts tracked closely with a T cell module score obtained from matched bulk RNA-seq. Overall study findings and caveats: Mutation counts in tumors were tracked by counts of expanded intratumoral alpha and beta TCRs.

Noted time point: sample taken at primary tumor resection. Without sorting, whole RNA was sequenced from tumor, nontumor lung or frozen PBMC. TCRdb re-called the 5' RACE reads with MiXCR, one entry per CDR3 protein. The data show 3,000 to 3,500 distinct CDR3 sequences, with 16% seen just once and more than 9% held by the top ten. This clonotype was found a few times. Its specificity is not known. Trimming shortened V by 7 bases and J by 1 base, and 5 bases separated the two germline ends. Germline CDR1 is MNHEY and CDR2 is SMNVEV (reference sequence). The CDR3 length is 13 residues. The TCR was taken from a male donor with early-stage non-small cell lung cancer. Material: lung tumor tissue, obtained at surgery. The J gene is TRBJ2-6, the V gene TRBV27; D is unclear. The CDR3 coding sequence is TGTGCCAGCATGTTGTCTGGGGCCAACGTCCTGACTTTC. Translation gives CASMLSGANVLTF.